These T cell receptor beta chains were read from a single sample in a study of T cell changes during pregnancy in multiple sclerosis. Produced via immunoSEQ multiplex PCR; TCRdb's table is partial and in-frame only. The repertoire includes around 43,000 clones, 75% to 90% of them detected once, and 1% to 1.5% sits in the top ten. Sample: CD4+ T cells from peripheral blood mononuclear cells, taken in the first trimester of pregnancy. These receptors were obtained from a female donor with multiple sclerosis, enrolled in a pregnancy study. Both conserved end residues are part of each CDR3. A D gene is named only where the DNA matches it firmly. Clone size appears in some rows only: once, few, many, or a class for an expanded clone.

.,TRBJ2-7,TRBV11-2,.,CASSLVLADYEQYF,TGTGCCAGCAGCTTAGTACTAGCAGACTACGAGCAGTACTTC
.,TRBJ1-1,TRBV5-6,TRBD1,CASSWDRLNTEAFF,TGTGCCAGCAGCTGGGACAGGCTAAACACTGAAGCTTTCTTT
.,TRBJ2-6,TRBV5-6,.,CASSLWGVKGANVLTF,TGTGCCAGCAGCTTGTGGGGCGTTAAAGGGGCCAACGTCCTGACTTTC
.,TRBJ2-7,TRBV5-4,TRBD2,CASSLGLAGVYEQYF,TGTGCCAGCAGCTTGGGGCTAGCGGGAGTCTACGAGCAGTACTTC
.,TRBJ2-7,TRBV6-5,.,CASSYRTAVGYEQYF,TGTGCCAGCAGTTACCGGACAGCGGTGGGCTACGAGCAGTACTTC
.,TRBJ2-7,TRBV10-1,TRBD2,CASSEWASGSYEQYF,TGCGCCAGCAGTGAGTGGGCTAGCGGCTCCTACGAGCAGTACTTC
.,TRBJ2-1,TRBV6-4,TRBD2,CASSRTVGGFEEQFF,TGTGCCAGCAGTCGGACGGTGGGAGGGTTCGAGGAGCAGTTCTTC
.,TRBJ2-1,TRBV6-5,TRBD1,CASRKNRGNEQFF,TGTGCCAGCAGAAAAAACAGGGGGAATGAGCAGTTCTTC
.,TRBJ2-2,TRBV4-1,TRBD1,CASSQGRTGQSTGELFF,TGCGCCAGCAGCCAAGGGAGGACAGGCCAATCCACCGGGGAGCTGTTTTTT
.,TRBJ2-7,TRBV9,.,CASKVGGYEQYF,TGTGCCAGCAAAGTCGGCGGGTACGAGCAGTACTTC
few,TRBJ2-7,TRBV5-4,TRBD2,CASRLAGRRSEQYF,TGTGCCAGCAGATTAGCGGGACGTCGGTCCGAGCAGTACTTC
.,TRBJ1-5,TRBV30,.,CAWGVKKQGGQPQHF,TGTGCCTGGGGGGTGAAGAAGCAGGGAGGACAGCCCCAGCATTTT
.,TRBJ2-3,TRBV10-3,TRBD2,CAISGGTSATDTQYF,TGTGCCATCAGCGGTGGGACTAGCGCGACAGATACGCAGTATTTT
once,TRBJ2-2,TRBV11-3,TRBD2,CASSSGTSGSTGELFF,TGTGCCAGCAGCTCCGGGACTAGCGGGAGCACCGGGGAGCTGTTTTTT
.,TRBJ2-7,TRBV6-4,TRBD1,CASSDPGTGTGVFEQYF,TGTGCCAGCAGTGACCCGGGAACCGGGACAGGGGTGTTCGAGCAGTACTTC
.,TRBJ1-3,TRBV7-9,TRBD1,CASSRQGGNTIYF,TGTGCCAGCAGCCGACAGGGTGGAAACACCATATATTTT
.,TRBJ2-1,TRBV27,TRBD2,CASRMLAGGPISYNEQFF,TGTGCCAGCAGGATGCTAGCGGGAGGGCCTATTTCTTACAATGAGCAGTTCTTC
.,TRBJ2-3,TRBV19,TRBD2,CASSVGLAGPASTDTQYF,TGTGCCAGTAGTGTCGGACTAGCGGGTCCCGCTAGCACAGATACGCAGTATTTT
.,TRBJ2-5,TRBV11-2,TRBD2,CASSFRREGEETQYF,TGTGCCAGCAGCTTCCGGCGGGAGGGGGAGGAGACCCAGTACTTC
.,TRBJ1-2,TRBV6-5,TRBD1,CASSQTGTGDGYTF,TGTGCCAGCAGTCAAACCGGGACAGGGGATGGCTACACCTTC
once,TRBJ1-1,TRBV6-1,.,CASTDQGTEAFF,TGTGCCAGCACTGATCAGGGCACTGAAGCTTTCTTT
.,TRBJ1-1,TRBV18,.,CASSPGYRRTEAFF,TGTGCCAGCTCACCAGGGTACAGAAGGACTGAAGCTTTCTTT
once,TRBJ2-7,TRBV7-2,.,CASSLEGATGTYEQYF,TGTGCCAGCAGCTTGGAGGGTGCGACAGGGACCTACGAGCAGTACTTC
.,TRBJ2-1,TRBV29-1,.,CSGGTLQGEQFF,TGCAGCGGCGGGACTCTTCAGGGTGAGCAGTTCTTC
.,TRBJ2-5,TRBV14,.,CASSDDPGRRETQYF,TGTGCCAGCAGCGACGATCCAGGGCGGCGAGAGACCCAGTACTTC
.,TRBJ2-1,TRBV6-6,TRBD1,CASSLTGAANEQFF,TGTGCCAGCAGTCTCACAGGGGCAGCGAATGAGCAGTTCTTC
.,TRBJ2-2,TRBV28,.,CASTPFVKEVVGELFF,TGTGCCAGCACTCCTTTTGTGAAAGAGGTGGTGGGGGAGCTGTTTTTT
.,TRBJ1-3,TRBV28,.,CASSSHQTGGNTIYF,TGTGCCAGCAGCTCCCACCAGACAGGCGGAAACACCATATATTTT
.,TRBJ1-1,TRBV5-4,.,CASSNGQFMNTEAFF,TGTGCCAGCAGCAACGGACAGTTCATGAACACTGAAGCTTTCTTT
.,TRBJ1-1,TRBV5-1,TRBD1,CASSSLLRGAGAEAFF,TGCGCCAGCAGCTCCCTACTCAGGGGGGCCGGCGCTGAAGCTTTCTTT
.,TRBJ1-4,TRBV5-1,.,CASSRGGTSDEKLFF,TGCGCCAGCAGCCGGGGGGGGACATCTGATGAAAAACTGTTTTTT
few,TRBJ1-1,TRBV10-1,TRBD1,CASSDQGEEAFF,TGCGCCAGCAGTGACCAGGGGGAGGAAGCTTTCTTT
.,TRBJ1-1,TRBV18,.,CASSLSAGTEAFF,TGTGCCAGCTCACTCTCGGCAGGGACTGAAGCTTTCTTT
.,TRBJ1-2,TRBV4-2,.,CASSQGLVPAGFNGYTF,TGTGCCAGCAGCCAAGGGTTAGTCCCCGCGGGGTTCAATGGCTACACCTTC
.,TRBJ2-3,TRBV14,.,CASSRGGRADTQYF,TGTGCCAGCAGCCGGGGGGGCCGAGCAGATACGCAGTATTTT
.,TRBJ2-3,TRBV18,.,CASSPPLEEPGGTDTQYF,TGTGCCAGCTCACCACCGTTGGAAGAGCCAGGTGGCACAGATACGCAGTATTTT
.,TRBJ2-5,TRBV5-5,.,CASSTLAEGGETQYF,TGTGCCAGCAGCACCCTAGCGGAGGGGGGAGAGACCCAGTACTTC
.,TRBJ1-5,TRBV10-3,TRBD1,CATYPTGSNQPQHF,TGTGCCACCTACCCGACAGGGAGCAATCAGCCCCAGCATTTT
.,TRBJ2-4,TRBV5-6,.,CASARDTKNIQYF,TGTGCCAGCGCCCGGGACACAAAAAACATTCAGTACTTC
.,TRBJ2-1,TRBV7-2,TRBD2,CASSSGGGLRNEQFF,TGTGCCAGCAGCTCCGGCGGGGGACTTCGGAATGAGCAGTTCTTC
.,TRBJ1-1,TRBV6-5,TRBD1,CASSYGREGGGTGKAW,TGTGCCAGCAGTTACGGACGGGAAGGGGGGGGGACAGGGAAGGCGTGG
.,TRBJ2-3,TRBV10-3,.,CAIKGVSDTQYF,TGTGCCATCAAGGGGGTATCAGATACGCAGTATTTT
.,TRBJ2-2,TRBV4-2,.,CASSQPGLQDSGELFF,TGTGCCAGCAGCCAACCGGGACTCCAAGACTCCGGGGAGCTGTTTTTT
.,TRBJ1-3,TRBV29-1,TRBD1,CSVALDRTNTIYF,TGCAGCGTTGCCCTGGACAGGACAAACACCATATATTTT
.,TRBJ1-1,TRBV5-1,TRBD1,CASSLGRGDTEAFF,TGCGCCAGCAGCTTGGGCAGGGGGGACACTGAAGCTTTCTTT
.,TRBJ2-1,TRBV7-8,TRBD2,CASRKELASGRNEQFF,TGTGCCAGCAGGAAGGAGCTGGCTAGCGGGAGGAATGAGCAGTTCTTC
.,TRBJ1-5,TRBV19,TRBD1,CASTFQGGNQPQHF,TGTGCCAGTACTTTCCAGGGGGGCAATCAGCCCCAGCATTTT
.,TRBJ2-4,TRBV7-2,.,CASSLGGQLNIQYF,TGTGCCAGCAGCTTAGGAGGCCAGTTAAACATTCAGTACTTC
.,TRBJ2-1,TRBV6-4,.,CASSEWQGPFGEQFF,TGTGCCAGCAGTGAGTGGCAGGGCCCTTTCGGGGAGCAGTTCTTC
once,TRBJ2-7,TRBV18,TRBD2,CASSPGLVSYEQYF,TGTGCCAGCTCGCCGGGACTAGTCTCCTACGAGCAGTACTTC
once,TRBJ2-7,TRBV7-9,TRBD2,CASSFSGRAYEQYF,TGTGCCAGCAGCTTTAGCGGGAGGGCCTACGAGCAGTACTTC
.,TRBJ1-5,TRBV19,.,CASSGALKGGNQPQHF,TGTGCCAGTAGTGGGGCCCTTAAGGGGGGCAATCAGCCCCAGCATTTT
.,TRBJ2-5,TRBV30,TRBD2,CAWSGGQETQYF,TGTGCCTGGAGCGGGGGGCAAGAGACCCAGTACTTC
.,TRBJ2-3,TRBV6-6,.,CASRGYTRTDTQYF,TGTGCCAGCAGGGGCTACACCCGCACAGATACGCAGTATTTT